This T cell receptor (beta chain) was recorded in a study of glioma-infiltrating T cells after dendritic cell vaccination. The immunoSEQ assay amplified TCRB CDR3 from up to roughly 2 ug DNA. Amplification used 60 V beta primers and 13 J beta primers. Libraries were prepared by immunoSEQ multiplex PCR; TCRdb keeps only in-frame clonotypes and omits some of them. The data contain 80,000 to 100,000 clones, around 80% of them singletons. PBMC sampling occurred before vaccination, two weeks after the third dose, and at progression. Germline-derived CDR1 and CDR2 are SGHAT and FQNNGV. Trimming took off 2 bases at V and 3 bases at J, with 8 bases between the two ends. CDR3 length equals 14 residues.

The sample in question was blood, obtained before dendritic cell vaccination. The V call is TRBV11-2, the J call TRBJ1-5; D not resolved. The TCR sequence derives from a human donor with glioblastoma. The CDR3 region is CASSLSGPNQPQHF. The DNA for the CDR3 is TGTGCCAGCAGCTTATCAGGTCCCAATCAGCCCCAGCATTTT.